This TCR beta chain was found in a study of T-cell reconstitution after alpha-beta-depleted transplantation in children. Findings of the study overall: One year post-transplant, T-cell counts and diversity were largely derived from T cells produced anew. The study reportedly traced alpha-beta T cells about two months after transplant to several hundred expanded graft clones.

A TCRbeta library incorporating unique molecular identifiers was prepared. MiXCR was run by TCRdb on the PCR reads, yielding one entry per CDR3 protein. The data hold 700,000 to 950,000 distinct CDR3 sequences, with around 17% observed a single time. Trimming removed 2 bases from V and 5 bases from J, with 15 bases in between. CDR3 length: 15 amino acids. A remark on this clonotype: Antigen specificity is unknown.

The receptor's source is a male patient under 18 who had a stem cell transplant for acute lymphoblastic leukemia, so the T cells may come from the graft donor. The material sequenced was PBMCs, mostly from graft donor cells, taken 360 days after TCRalphabeta/CD19-depleted stem cell transplant. The chain is built from TRBV6-7 and TRBJ1-2; D ambiguous. Being an ORF, TRBV6-7 has a function that is uncertain. The CDR3 DNA reads TGTGCCAGCAGTTACCCGAATCGTCGGCCGTATGGCTACACCTTC. It yields the protein CASSYPNRRPYGYTF.